Given below is one T cell receptor (delta chain) in context. Antigen unknown. TCRdb's entry gives the protein of a much larger clone, which mismatches this DNA's translation at residue 9, likely from a read error; the protein reported here is translated from the DNA. The CDR3 runs 15 residues. The V gene's germline CDR1 is TSWWSYY and CDR2 QGS. Deletions cut 1 base from V and 1 base from J, with 10 bases between. This record comes from a study of gammadelta T cells in human blood. Findings and caveats of the study: Microbial exposure reportedly appeared to drive polyclonal expansion of innate gamma-delta T cells right after birth.

TCRdb redid the clone calls on the RT-PCR reads with CATT. Found here are several hundred delta-chain clones, around 62% of them singletons; the top ten hold around 53%. This TCR was recovered from a human fetus. Sequencing input: non-Vgamma9Vdelta2 gamma-delta T cells from fetal blood. V is TRDV1 and J is TRDJ1, with D possibly matching TRDD3 (5 bases). The CDR3 region has the DNA TGTGCTCTTGGGGAACGGGGAGGGTTCACCGATAAACTCATCTTT. Amino acid sequence: CALGERGGFTDKLIF.